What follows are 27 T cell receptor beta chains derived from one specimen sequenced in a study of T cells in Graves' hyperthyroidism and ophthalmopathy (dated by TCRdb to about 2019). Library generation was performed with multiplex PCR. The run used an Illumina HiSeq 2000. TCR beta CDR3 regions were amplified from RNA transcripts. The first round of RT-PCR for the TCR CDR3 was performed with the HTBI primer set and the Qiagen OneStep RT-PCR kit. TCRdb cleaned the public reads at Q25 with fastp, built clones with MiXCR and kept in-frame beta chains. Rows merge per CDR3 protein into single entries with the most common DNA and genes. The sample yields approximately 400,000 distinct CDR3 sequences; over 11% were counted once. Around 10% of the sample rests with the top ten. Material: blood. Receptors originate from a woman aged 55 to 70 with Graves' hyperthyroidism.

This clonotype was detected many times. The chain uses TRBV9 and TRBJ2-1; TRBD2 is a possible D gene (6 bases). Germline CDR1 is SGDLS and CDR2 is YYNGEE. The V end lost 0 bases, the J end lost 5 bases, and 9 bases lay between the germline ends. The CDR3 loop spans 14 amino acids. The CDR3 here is CASSVDGGHNEQFF. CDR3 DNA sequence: TGTGCCAGCAGCGTAGACGGGGGTCACAATGAGCAGTTCTTC.

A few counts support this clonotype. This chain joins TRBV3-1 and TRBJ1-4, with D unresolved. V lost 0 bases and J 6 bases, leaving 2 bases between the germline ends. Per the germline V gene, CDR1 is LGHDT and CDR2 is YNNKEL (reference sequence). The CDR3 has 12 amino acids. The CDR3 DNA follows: TGTGCCAGCAGCCAAGATGATGAAAAACTGTTTTTT. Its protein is CASSQDDEKLFF. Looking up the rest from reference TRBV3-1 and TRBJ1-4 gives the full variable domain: DTAVSQTPKYLVTQMGNDKSIKCEQNLGHDTMYWYKQDSKKFLKIMFSYNNKELIINETVPNRFSPKSPDKAHLNLHINSLELGDSAVYFCASSQDDEKLFFGSGTQLSVL.

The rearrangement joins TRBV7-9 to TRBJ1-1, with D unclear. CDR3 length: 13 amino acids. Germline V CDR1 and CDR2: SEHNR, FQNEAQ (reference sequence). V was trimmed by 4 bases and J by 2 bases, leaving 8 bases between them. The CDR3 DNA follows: TGTGCCAGCAGCTCTGTCGGAAACACTGAAGCTTTCTTT. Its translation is CASSSVGNTEAFF.

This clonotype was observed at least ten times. In nucleotides, the CDR3 is TGTGCCAGCAGCAACAGCGGGAGGGCCCCAAGTGAGCAGTTCTTC. It encodes CASSNSGRAPSEQFF. This rearrangement joins TRBV9 to TRBJ2-1, with 10 bases aligning to TRBD2. The CDR3 is made up of 15 amino acids. J was trimmed by 9 bases and V by 4 bases; bases with no gene match: 10. Germline V gives CDR1 SGDLS, CDR2 YYNGEE.

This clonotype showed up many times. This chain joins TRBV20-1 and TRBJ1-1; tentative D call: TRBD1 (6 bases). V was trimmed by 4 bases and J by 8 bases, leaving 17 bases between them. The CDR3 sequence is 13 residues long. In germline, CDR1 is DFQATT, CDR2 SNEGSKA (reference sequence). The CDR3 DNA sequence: TGCAGTGCTACCGGACAGCACCCGGACGAAGCTTTCTTT. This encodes CSATGQHPDEAFF.

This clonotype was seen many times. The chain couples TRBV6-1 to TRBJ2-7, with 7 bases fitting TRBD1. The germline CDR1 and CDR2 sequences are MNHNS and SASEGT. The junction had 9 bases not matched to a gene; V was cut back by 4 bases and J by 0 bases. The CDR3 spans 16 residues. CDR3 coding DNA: TGTGCCAGCAGTGGCCCCGGACAGGTAAACTCCTACGAGCAGTACTTC. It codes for CASSGPGQVNSYEQYF.

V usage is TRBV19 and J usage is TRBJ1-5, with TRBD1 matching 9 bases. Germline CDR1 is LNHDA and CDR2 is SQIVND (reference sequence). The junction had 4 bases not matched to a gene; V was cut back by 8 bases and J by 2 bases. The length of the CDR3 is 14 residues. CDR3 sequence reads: CASQDRGRNQPQHF. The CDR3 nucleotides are TGTGCCAGTCAGGACAGGGGACGCAATCAGCCCCAGCATTTT.

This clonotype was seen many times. CDR3: CSAGSSRGTDTQYF. The DNA of the CDR3 is TGCAGTGCTGGTTCTTCCCGGGGCACAGATACGCAGTATTTT. This chain uses TRBV20-1 with TRBJ2-3; no firm D call. Trimming stripped 5 bases from V and 1 base from J, with 13 bases between. Germline V gene data show CDR1 as DFQATT and CDR2 as SNEGSKA (reference sequence). The CDR3 runs 14 residues.

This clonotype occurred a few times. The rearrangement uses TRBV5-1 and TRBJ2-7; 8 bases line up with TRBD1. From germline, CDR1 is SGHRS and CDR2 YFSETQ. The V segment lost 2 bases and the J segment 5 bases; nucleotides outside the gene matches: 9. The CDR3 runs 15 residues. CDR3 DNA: TGCGCCAGCAGCTTCGCCGGGACAGGTTTGGACGAGCAGTACTTC. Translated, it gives CASSFAGTGLDEQYF.

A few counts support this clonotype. The CDR3 DNA reads as TGTGCCAGCAGCATAGGCGCTTGGATCGATACGCAGTATTTT. Protein sequence: CASSIGAWIDTQYF. The V call is TRBV7-8, the J call TRBJ2-3; D is undetermined. The germline gives CDR1 SGHVS, CDR2 FQNEAQ. Trimming took off 5 bases at V and 6 bases at J, with 15 bases between the two ends. CDR3 length: 14 residues.

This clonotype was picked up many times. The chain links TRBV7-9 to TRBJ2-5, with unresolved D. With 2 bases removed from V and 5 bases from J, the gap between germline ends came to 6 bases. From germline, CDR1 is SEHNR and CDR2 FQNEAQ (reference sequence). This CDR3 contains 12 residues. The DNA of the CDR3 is TGTGCCAGCAGCTTATCTCTGGAGACCCAGTACTTC. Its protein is CASSLSLETQYF.

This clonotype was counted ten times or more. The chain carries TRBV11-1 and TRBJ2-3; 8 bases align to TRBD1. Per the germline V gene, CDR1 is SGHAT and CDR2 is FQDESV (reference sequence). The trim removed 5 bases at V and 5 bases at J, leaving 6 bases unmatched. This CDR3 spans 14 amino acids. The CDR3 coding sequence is TGTGCCAGCAGCGCAGGGACAGGCAAAGATACGCAGTATTTT. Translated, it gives CASSAGTGKDTQYF.

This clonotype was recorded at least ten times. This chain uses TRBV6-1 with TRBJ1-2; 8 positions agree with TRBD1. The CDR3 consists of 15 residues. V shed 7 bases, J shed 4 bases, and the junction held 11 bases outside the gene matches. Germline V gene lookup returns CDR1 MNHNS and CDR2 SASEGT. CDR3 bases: TGTGCCAGCACCACAGCCACAGGGGGAGCCTATGGCTACACCTTC. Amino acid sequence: CASTTATGGAYGYTF.

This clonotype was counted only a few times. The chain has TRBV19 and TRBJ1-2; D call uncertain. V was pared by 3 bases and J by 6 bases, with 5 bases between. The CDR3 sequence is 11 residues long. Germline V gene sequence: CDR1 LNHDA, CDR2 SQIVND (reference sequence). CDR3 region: CASSISDGYTF. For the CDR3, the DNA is TGTGCCAGTAGTATCTCGGATGGCTACACCTTC.

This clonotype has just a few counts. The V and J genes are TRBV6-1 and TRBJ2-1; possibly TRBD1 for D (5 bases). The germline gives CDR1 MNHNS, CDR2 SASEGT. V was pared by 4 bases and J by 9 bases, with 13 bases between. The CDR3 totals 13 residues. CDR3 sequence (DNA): TGTGCCAGCAGTGCGGTCCAGGGCAGTGAGCAGTTCTTC. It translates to CASSAVQGSEQFF.

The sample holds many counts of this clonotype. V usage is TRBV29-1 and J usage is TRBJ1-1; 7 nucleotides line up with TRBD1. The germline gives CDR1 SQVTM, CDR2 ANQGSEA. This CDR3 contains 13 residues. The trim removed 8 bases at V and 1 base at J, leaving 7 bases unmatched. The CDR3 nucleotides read TGCAGCTTCTCGGGACAGCAGAACACTGAAGCTTTCTTT. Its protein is CSFSGQQNTEAFF.

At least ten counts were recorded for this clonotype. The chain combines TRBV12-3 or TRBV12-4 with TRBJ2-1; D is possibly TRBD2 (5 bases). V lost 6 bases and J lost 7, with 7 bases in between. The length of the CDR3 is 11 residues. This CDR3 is CASRGRNEQFF. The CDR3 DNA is TGTGCCAGCAGGGGGAGAAATGAGCAGTTCTTC.

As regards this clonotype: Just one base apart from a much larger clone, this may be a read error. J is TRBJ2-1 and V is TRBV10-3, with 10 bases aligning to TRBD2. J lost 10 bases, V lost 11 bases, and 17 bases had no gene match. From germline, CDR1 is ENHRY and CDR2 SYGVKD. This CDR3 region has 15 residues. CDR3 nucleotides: TGTGCCTCCTCCGGGGGGGGTAGCGGGAGGCAAGAGCAGTTCTTC. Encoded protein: CASSGGGSGRQEQFF.

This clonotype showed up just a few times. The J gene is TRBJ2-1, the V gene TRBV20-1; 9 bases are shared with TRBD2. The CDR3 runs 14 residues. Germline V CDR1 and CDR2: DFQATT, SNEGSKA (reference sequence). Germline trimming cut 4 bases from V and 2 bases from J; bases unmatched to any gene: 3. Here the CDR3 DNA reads TGCAGTGCTACGCGGGGGGGCCCCTACAATGAGCAGTTCTTC. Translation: CSATRGGPYNEQFF.

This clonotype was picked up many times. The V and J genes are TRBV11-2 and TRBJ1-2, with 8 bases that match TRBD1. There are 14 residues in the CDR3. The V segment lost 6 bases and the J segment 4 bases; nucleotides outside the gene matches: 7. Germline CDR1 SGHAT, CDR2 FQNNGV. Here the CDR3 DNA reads TGTGCCAGCAGTCCTTCAGGGGGCGGCTATGGCTACACCTTC. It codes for CASSPSGGGYGYTF.

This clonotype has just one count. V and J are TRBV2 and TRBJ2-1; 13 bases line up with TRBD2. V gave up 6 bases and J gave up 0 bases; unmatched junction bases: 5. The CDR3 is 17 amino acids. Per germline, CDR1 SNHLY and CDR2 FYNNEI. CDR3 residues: CASSLTSGRSSYNEQFF. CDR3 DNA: TGTGCCAGCAGCTTGACTAGCGGGAGGAGCTCCTACAATGAGCAGTTCTTC.

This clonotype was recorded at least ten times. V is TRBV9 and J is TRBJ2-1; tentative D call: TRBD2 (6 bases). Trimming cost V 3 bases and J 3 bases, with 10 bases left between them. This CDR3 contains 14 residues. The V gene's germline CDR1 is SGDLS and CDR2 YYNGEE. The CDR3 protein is CASSAGLFYNEQFF. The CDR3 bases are TGTGCCAGCAGCGCCGGACTATTCTACAATGAGCAGTTCTTC.

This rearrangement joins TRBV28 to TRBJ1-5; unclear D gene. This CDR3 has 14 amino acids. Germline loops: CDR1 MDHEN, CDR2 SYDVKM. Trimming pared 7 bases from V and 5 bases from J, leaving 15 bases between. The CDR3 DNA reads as TGTGCCAGCACCGCCTCGGGTTTCCATCAGCCCCAGCATTTT. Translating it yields CASTASGFHQPQHF.

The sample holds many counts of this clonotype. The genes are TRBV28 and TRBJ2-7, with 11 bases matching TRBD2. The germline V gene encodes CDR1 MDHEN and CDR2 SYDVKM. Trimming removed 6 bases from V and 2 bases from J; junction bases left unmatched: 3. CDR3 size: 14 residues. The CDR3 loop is CASRTSGRTYEQYF. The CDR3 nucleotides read TGTGCCAGCAGAACTAGCGGGAGAACCTACGAGCAGTACTTC. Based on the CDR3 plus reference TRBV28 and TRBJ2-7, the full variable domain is DVKVTQSSRYLVKRTGEKVFLECVQDMDHENMFWYRQDPGLGLRLIYFSYDVKMKEKGDIPEGYSVSREKKERFSLILESASTNQTSMYLCASRTSGRTYEQYFGPGTRLTVT.

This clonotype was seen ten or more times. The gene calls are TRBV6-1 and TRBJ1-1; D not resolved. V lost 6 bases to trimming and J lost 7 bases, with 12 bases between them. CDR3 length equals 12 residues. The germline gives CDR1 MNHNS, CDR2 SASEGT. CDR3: CASSHGQLEAFF. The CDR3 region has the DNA TGTGCCAGCAGCCACGGGCAGCTTGAAGCTTTCTTT.

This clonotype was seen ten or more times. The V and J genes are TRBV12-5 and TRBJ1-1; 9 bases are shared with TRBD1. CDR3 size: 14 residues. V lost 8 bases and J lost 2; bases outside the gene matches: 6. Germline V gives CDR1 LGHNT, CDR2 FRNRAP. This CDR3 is CASPVGQGNTEAFF. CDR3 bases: TGTGCTAGTCCGGTGGGACAGGGAAACACTGAAGCTTTCTTT.

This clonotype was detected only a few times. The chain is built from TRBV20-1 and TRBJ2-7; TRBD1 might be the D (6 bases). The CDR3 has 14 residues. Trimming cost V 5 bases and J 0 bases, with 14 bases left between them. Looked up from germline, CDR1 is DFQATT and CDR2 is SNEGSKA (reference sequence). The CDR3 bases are TGCAGTGCTGCGGACAGTCCAAACTCCTACGAGCAGTACTTC. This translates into CSAADSPNSYEQYF.